The rows below give T cell receptor beta chains drawn from one sample of a study of blood T cell repertoires in COVID-19. TCRdb's copy holds only in-frame clones and misses some; the assay was immunoSEQ multiplex PCR. The sample yields some 100,000 clones, approximately 91% seen once. The sequenced material came from peripheral blood. The receptor source for this set is a woman aged 55-69 years with acute or convalescent COVID-19. Each CDR3 is given with its conserved first and last residue. D genes are given only for firm matches.

D,V,length,J,DNA,CDR3
TRBD1,TRBV19,16,TRBJ1-5,TGTGCCAGTAGTATAGGACCTGAACTAGGACAGGGGGTCCAGCATTTT,CASSIGPELGQGVQHF
TRBD2,TRBV10-2,15,TRBJ2-1,TGCGCCAGCAGTATACTAGCGAACTCCTACAATGAGCAGTTCTTC,CASSILANSYNEQFF
.,TRBV7-6,16,TRBJ2-1,TGTGCCAGCAGCTTACGGCCTCCACAGCTGGGCAATGAGCAGTTCTTC,CASSLRPPQLGNEQFF
.,TRBV7-9,15,TRBJ2-5,TGTGCCAGCAGCTTAAGGGGGTGGATCGAAGAGACCCAGTACTTC,CASSLRGWIEETQYF
.,TRBV5-4,13,TRBJ2-1,TGTGCCAGCAGCTTGGCCGCAGCGAAAGAGCAGTTCTTC,CASSLAAAKEQFF
TRBD2,TRBV7-3,15,TRBJ2-1,TGTGCCAGCAGCCGGACTAGCGGGAGCTCTGGTGAGCAGTTCTTC,CASSRTSGSSGEQFF
.,TRBV5-1,13,TRBJ1-2,TGCGCCAGCAGCTTGCGGAGGGACTATGGCTACACCTTC,CASSLRRDYGYTF
TRBD2,TRBV28,15,TRBJ2-3,TGTGCCAGCAGGGCTCTAGCGGGGACCACAGATACGCAGTATTTT,CASRALAGTTDTQYF
TRBD1,TRBV19,12,TRBJ1-2,TGTGCCAGTAGCAGGGGGCAATTTGGCTACACCTTC,CASSRGQFGYTF
.,TRBV10-2,13,TRBJ1-5,TGCGCCAGCAGTGAACAGGGCAGGCAGCCCCAGCATTTT,CASSEQGRQPQHF
.,TRBV7-9,12,TRBJ1-1,TGTGCCAGCAGCACTTGGGGGAGGGAAGCTTTCTTT,CASSTWGREAFF